The 16 T cell receptor beta chains given below trace back to one sample, sequenced in a study of T cells after yellow fever vaccination. TCRdb itself ran the 5' RACE reads through MiXCR, one entry per CDR3 protein. The table records 400,000 or so distinct CDR3 sequences, around 20% of them present only once. The material was PBMCs, obtained before the yellow fever booster vaccination. All receptors derive from a man aged 18-30 years who received the YFV17D yellow fever vaccine.

A few counts support this clonotype. The chain combines TRBV9 with TRBJ1-2; weak D call: TRBD1 (5 bases). The CDR3 is made up of 17 amino acids. In germline, CDR1 is SGDLS, CDR2 YYNGEE. The V end was cut by 0 bases, the J end by 2 bases, with 17 bases between. The CDR3 bases are TGTGCCAGCAGCGTAGCTGAAGGGGCGCCTGCCAACTATGGCTACACCTTC. Amino acid sequence: CASSVAEGAPANYGYTF.

The rearrangement links TRBV28 to TRBJ1-2; D is ambiguous. This CDR3 is 17 amino acids long. V lost 2 bases and J lost 3, with 19 bases in between. CDR1 and CDR2 from the germline V gene are MDHEN and SYDVKM. For the CDR3, the DNA is TGTGCCAGCAGTTTAATCATTCCCCGGCGGGCCCACTATGGCTACACCTTC. Protein: CASSLIIPRRAHYGYTF.

This clonotype was seen repeatedly, ten times or more. This may come from a read error, since a much larger clone is one base off. This sequence joins TRBV5-1 and TRBJ2-7, with 10 bases identical to TRBD1. The length of the CDR3 is 13 residues. V lost 0 bases and J lost 6; bases outside the gene matches: 0. CDR1 and CDR2 (germline): SGHRS, YFSETQ. CDR3 amino acids: CASSLGDRGEQYV. CDR3 sequence (DNA): TGCGCCAGCAGCTTGGGGGACAGGGGCGAGCAGTACGTC.

In this sample, this clonotype turned up a few times. The rearrangement uses TRBV7-3 and TRBJ1-1; D gene uncertain. This CDR3 comprises 14 residues. Trimming removed 5 bases from V and 3 bases from J, with 13 bases in between. Per germline, CDR1 SGHTA and CDR2 FQGTGA. CDR3 protein: CASSAGPEDTEAFF. The CDR3 coding sequence is TGTGCCAGCAGCGCCGGCCCAGAGGACACTGAAGCTTTCTTT.

There are a few counts of this clonotype. The chain employs TRBV29-1 and TRBJ1-1, with D possibly TRBD1 on 5 matching bases. This CDR3 region has 13 residues. The V gene's germline CDR1 is SQVTM and CDR2 ANQGSEA. The V and J ends lost 2 bases and 6 bases respectively, with 13 bases between them. The CDR3 DNA reads as TGCAGCGTTGAATGGACAATCGGTTCTGAAGCTTTCTTT. Translation: CSVEWTIGSEAFF. The full variable domain, its missing parts supplied by reference TRBV29-1 and TRBJ1-1, is SAVISQKPSRDICQRGTSLTIQCQVDSQVTMMFWYRQQPGQSLTLIATANQGSEATYESGFVIDKFPISRPNLTFSTLTVSNMSPEDSSIYLCSVEWTIGSEAFFGQGTRLTVV.

In its sample, this clonotype was seen a few times. The V gene is TRBV10-2, the J gene TRBJ1-5, with TRBD1 as a possible D gene (5 bases). Germline V gene sequence: CDR1 WSHSY, CDR2 SAAADI. CDR3 length equals 13 residues. Trimming took off 8 bases at V and 7 bases at J, with 15 bases between the two ends. The CDR3 DNA sequence: TGCGCCAGCGCCTCGGAAAGGGGCCAGCCCCAGCATTTT. This gives the protein CASASERGQPQHF.

The V and J genes are TRBV5-1 and TRBJ2-7; the D is unclear. Trimming stripped 0 bases from V and 5 bases from J, with 6 bases between. CDR3 length: 12 amino acids. Germline V CDR1 and CDR2: SGHRS, YFSETQ. CDR3 bases: TGCGCCAGCAGCTTGGCCAACCACGAGCAGTACTTC. It encodes CASSLANHEQYF.

The chain is built from TRBV20-1 and TRBJ1-3, with a weak D call TRBD1 (5 bases). The CDR3 consists of 16 residues. Germline V gene sequence: CDR1 DFQATT, CDR2 SNEGSKA (reference sequence). Trimming pared 0 bases from V and 0 bases from J, leaving 12 bases between. CDR3 nucleotides: TGCAGTGCTAGAGACGGGACTCAGAGCTCTGGAAACACCATATATTTT. As protein: CSARDGTQSSGNTIYF.

CDR3 amino acids: CASNIFHRAFPTDTQYF. In nucleotides, the CDR3 is TGTGCCAGCAACATATTCCACAGGGCTTTCCCCACAGATACGCAGTATTTT. The chain is built from TRBV5-5 and TRBJ2-3, with D maybe TRBD1 (6 bases). The V and J ends lost 6 bases and 2 bases respectively, with 22 bases between them. CDR3 length: 17 amino acids. CDR1 is SGHKS, CDR2 YYEKEE, per germline (reference sequence).

Only a few counts were recorded for this clonotype. The chain joins TRBV29-1 to TRBJ2-3, with TRBD2 identical over 11 bases. This CDR3 comprises 17 residues. Germline V lookup: CDR1 SQVTM, CDR2 ANQGSEA. V lost 7 bases to trimming and J lost 0 bases; unmatched junction nucleotides: 12. The CDR3 DNA sequence: TGCAGCGCCAGACGGGGTCTAGCGGGGGGAAGCACAGATACGCAGTATTTT. The encoded protein is CSARRGLAGGSTDTQYF.

The chain uses TRBV15 and TRBJ2-2; TRBD1 might be the D (7 bases). CDR3 length: 15 amino acids. V lost 0 bases and J lost 6, with 11 bases in between. CDR1 is LNHNV and CDR2 is YYDKDF in the germline V gene (reference sequence). CDR3 nucleotide sequence: TGTGCCACCAGCAGAGATCGCAGGGGGGCCGGGGAGCTGTTTTTT. Translated: CATSRDRRGAGELFF.

This sequence joins TRBV5-5 and TRBJ1-4; the match to TRBD1 covers 9 bases. The CDR3 totals 14 residues. Unmatched junction bases numbered 3, after V lost 3 bases and J lost 6 bases. CDR1 is SGHKS, CDR2 YYEKEE, per germline (reference sequence). The CDR3 reads CASSSTGGYEKLFF. Here the CDR3 DNA reads TGTGCCAGCAGCTCGACAGGGGGATATGAAAAACTGTTTTTT.

The gene calls are TRBV2 and TRBJ1-3, with D uncertain. The V end lost 7 bases, the J end lost 0 bases, and 7 bases lay between the germline ends. Per germline, CDR1 SNHLY and CDR2 FYNNEI. The CDR3 has 13 amino acids. CDR3 nucleotides: TGTGCCAGCAAAATAGCCTCTGGAAACACCATATATTTT. Translated, it gives CASKIASGNTIYF.

The table lists this clonotype with a few counts. The chain couples TRBV5-1 to TRBJ2-3, with unresolved D. The CDR3 has 13 residues. CDR1 and CDR2 from the germline V gene are SGHRS and YFSETQ. V was cut by 3 bases and J by 2 bases, with 7 bases left in between. Here the CDR3 DNA reads TGCGCCAGCAGCTCAACTGCCACAGATACGCAGTATTTT. The encoded protein is CASSSTATDTQYF.

This clonotype showed up just a few times. The genes are TRBV6-2 or TRBV6-3 and TRBJ2-7; TRBD2 matches 10 bases. Trimming removed 11 bases from V and 3 bases from J; junction bases left unmatched: 7. The germline CDR1 and CDR2 sequences are MNHEY and SVGEGT. The CDR3 has 13 residues. CDR3 coding DNA: TGTGCCGCGGCACTAGCGGGGTACTACGAGCAGTACGTC. Protein sequence: CAAALAGYYEQYV.

The V and J genes are TRBV28 and TRBJ1-5; no reliable D call. This CDR3 has 14 amino acids. V lost 2 bases and J lost 7, with 12 bases in between. The germline CDR1 and CDR2 sequences are MDHEN and SYDVKM. CDR3 residues: CASSLNEGWQPQHF. CDR3 sequence (DNA): TGTGCCAGCAGTTTAAATGAGGGTTGGCAGCCCCAGCATTTT. Full variable domain (outside the CDR3, taken from reference TRBV28 and TRBJ1-5): DVKVTQSSRYLVKRTGEKVFLECVQDMDHENMFWYRQDPGLGLRLIYFSYDVKMKEKGDIPEGYSVSREKKERFSLILESASTNQTSMYLCASSLNEGWQPQHFGDGTRLSIL.